One sample yielded the 8 T cell receptor beta chains listed below, sequenced in a study of OX40 agonist ivuxolimab in advanced cancers. Repertoires were generated with immunoSEQ multiplex PCR, while TCRdb's copy carries only in-frame clones and drops some. The table lists around 50,000 clones, over 75% of them singletons. Here the sequenced sample was CD4+ or CD8+ T cells sorted from blood, taken in a trial of the OX40 agonist ivuxolimab. These receptors originate from an adult with an advanced solid tumor such as melanoma, head and neck, liver or kidney cancer.

This clone was observed a single time. This sequence joins TRBV11-1 and TRBJ1-1; maybe TRBD1 (6 bases). Trimming removed 5 bases from V and 11 bases from J, with 15 bases in between. Germline assignment: CDR1 SGHAT and CDR2 FQDESV (reference sequence). This CDR3 is built from 12 residues. The CDR3 DNA sequence: TGTGCCAGCAGCATAACCACAGGGAGCGCTTTCTTT. It is translated as CASSITTGSAFF. The variable domain in full, completed from reference TRBV11-1 and TRBJ1-1, reads EAEVAQSPRYKITEKSQAVAFWCDPISGHATLYWYRQILGQGPELLVQFQDESVVDDSQLPKDRFSAERLKGVDSTLKIQPAELGDSAMYLCASSITTGSAFFGQGTRLTVV.

This chain joins TRBV5-6 and TRBJ1-3; TRBD1 matches 10 bases. This CDR3 spans 13 amino acids. Germline CDR1 is SGHDT and CDR2 is YYEEEE. J was trimmed by 8 bases and V by 3 bases; bases with no gene match: 2. CDR3 residues: CASSSGQGDTIYF. Written as DNA, the CDR3 is TGTGCCAGCAGCTCTGGACAGGGGGACACCATATATTTT. Drawing the rest from reference TRBV5-6 and TRBJ1-3, the complete variable domain is DAGVTQSPTHLIKTRGQQVTLRCSPKSGHDTVSWYQQALGQGPQFIFQYYEEEERQRGNFPDRFSGHQFPNYSSELNVNALLLGDSALYLCASSSGQGDTIYFGEGSWLTVV.

V is TRBV5-4 and J is TRBJ2-3, with TRBD2 as a possible D gene (6 bases). CDR3 length equals 15 residues. CDR1 SGHNT and CDR2 YYREEE come from the germline V gene (reference sequence). V was cut by 4 bases and J by 5 bases, with 17 bases left in between. The CDR3 sequence is CASSVGGLRRDTQYF. The CDR3 nucleotides read TGTGCCAGCAGCGTGGGAGGACTCAGGAGAGATACGCAGTATTTT.

The chain carries TRBV7-3 and TRBJ2-6; D remains ambiguous. Germline V gives CDR1 SGHTA, CDR2 FQGTGA. The CDR3 totals 14 residues. V lost 1 base, J lost 0 bases, and 1 base lay in between. The CDR3 region is CASSLSSGANVLTF. In nucleotides, the CDR3 is TGTGCCAGCAGCTTAAGCTCTGGGGCCAACGTCCTGACTTTC. The complete variable domain, with remaining parts taken from reference TRBV7-3 and TRBJ2-6, reads GAGVSQTPSNKVTEKGKYVELRCDPISGHTALYWYRQSLGQGPEFLIYFQGTGAADDSGLPNDRFFAVRPEGSVSTLKIQRTERGDSAVYLCASSLSSGANVLTFGAGSRLTVL.

The DNA for the CDR3 is TGTGCCAGCAGCTTAGGGGATGCGGCCCCCAGGGAGCTGTTTTTT. Its protein is CASSLGDAAPRELFF. The V call is TRBV11-3, the J call TRBJ2-2; D remains ambiguous. The CDR3 has 15 residues. The germline V gene has CDR1 SGHNT and CDR2 YENEEA. V dropped 1 base and J dropped 9 bases, with 15 bases sitting between them.

The V call is TRBV16, the J call TRBJ1-5, with D possibly TRBD1 on 5 matching bases. Trimming removed 1 base at V and 0 bases at J, with 10 bases between. CDR1 KGHSY and CDR2 FQNENV come from the germline V gene. CDR3 length: 16 amino acids. The CDR3 protein is CASSQFRGTSNQPQHF. CDR3 DNA sequence: TGTGCCAGCAGCCAATTCCGGGGGACTAGCAATCAGCCCCAGCATTTT.

The chain recombines TRBV19 with TRBJ2-1; 9 bases are a match to TRBD2. The V gene end was trimmed by 3 bases and the J gene end by 0 bases; junction bases not matched to a gene: 3. The CDR3 runs to 16 residues. Per germline, CDR1 LNHDA and CDR2 SQIVND (reference sequence). The CDR3 nucleotides are TGTGCCAGTAGTATCCTAGCGGGAACCTCCTACAATGAGCAGTTCTTC. Protein: CASSILAGTSYNEQFF.

The V and J genes are TRBV29-1 and TRBJ2-4; 8 positions match TRBD2. Germline loops: CDR1 SQVTM, CDR2 ANQGSEA. V dropped 6 bases and J dropped 7; count of bases not matched to a gene: 8. CDR3 length: 13 residues. CDR3 protein: CSVESGSANIQYF. The DNA of the CDR3 is TGCAGCGTGGAGAGCGGGAGCGCTAACATTCAGTACTTC.